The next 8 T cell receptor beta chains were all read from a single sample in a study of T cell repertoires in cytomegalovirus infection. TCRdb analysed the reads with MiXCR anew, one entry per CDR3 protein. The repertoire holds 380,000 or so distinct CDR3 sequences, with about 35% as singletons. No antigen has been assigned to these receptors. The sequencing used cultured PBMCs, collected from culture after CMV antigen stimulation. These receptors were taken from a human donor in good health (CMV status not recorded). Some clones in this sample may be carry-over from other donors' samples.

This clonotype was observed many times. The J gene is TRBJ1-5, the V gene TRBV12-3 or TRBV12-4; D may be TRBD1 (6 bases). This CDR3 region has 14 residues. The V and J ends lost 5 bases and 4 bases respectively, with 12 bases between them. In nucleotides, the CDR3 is TGTGCCAGCAGTCCGACAGGACCGAATCAGCCCCAGCATTTT. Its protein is CASSPTGPNQPQHF.

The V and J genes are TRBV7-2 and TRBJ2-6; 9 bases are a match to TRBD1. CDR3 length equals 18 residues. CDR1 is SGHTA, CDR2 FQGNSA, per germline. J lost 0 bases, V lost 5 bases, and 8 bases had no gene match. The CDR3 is CASSRETGGFSGANVLTF. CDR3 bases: TGTGCCAGCAGCCGAGAGACAGGGGGTTTCTCTGGGGCCAACGTCCTGACTTTC.

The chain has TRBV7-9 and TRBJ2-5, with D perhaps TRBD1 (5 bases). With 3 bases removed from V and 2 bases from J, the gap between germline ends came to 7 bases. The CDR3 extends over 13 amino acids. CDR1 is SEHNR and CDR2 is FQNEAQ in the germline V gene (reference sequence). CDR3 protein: CASSFTGQETQYF. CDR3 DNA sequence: TGTGCCAGCAGCTTTACAGGACAAGAGACCCAGTACTTC. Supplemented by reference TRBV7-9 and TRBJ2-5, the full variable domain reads DTGVSQNPRHKITKRGQNVTFRCDPISEHNRLYWYRQTLGQGPEFLTYFQNEAQLEKSRLLSDRFSAERPKGSFSTLEIQRTEQGDSAMYLCASSFTGQETQYFGPGTRLLVL.

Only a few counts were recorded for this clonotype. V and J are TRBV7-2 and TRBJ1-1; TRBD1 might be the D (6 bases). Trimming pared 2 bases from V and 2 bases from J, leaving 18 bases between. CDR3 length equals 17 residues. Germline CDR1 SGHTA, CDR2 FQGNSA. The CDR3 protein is CASSLHPGERVNTEAFF. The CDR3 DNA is TGTGCCAGCAGCTTACATCCAGGGGAGAGAGTAAACACTGAAGCTTTCTTT.

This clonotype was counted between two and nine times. The CDR3 DNA is TGCAGTGCTAGAGCCTATGGCTACACCTTC. Translation gives CSARAYGYTF. J is TRBJ1-2 and V is TRBV20-1; D call uncertain. V dropped 1 base and J dropped 4 bases, with 1 base sitting between them. The CDR3 covers 10 residues. Germline V CDR1 and CDR2: DFQATT, SNEGSKA (reference sequence).

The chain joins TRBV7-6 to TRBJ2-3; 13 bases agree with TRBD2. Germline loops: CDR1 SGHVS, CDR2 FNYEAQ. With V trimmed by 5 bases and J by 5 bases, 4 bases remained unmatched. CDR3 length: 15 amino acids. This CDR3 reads CASSTGLAGLDTQYF. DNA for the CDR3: TGTGCCAGCAGCACGGGACTAGCGGGACTAGATACGCAGTATTTT.

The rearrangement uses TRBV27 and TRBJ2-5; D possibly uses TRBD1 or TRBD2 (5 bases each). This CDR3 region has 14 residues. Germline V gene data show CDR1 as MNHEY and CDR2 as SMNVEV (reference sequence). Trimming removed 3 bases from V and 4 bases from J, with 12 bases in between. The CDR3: CASSFGGILETQYF. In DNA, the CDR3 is TGTGCCAGCAGTTTTGGGGGTATTTTAGAGACCCAGTACTTC.

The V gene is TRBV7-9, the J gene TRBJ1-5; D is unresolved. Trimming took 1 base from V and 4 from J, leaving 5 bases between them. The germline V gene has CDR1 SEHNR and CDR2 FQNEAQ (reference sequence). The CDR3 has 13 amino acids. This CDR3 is CASSLDPNQPQHF. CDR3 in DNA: TGTGCCAGCAGCTTAGACCCAAATCAGCCCCAGCATTTT. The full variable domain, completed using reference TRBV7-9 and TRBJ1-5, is DTGVSQNPRHKITKRGQNVTFRCDPISEHNRLYWYRQTLGQGPEFLTYFQNEAQLEKSRLLSDRFSAERPKGSFSTLEIQRTEQGDSAMYLCASSLDPNQPQHFGDGTRLSIL.